This T cell receptor (beta chain) appears in the sequencing data of a study of blood T cell repertoires in COVID-19. Sequencing used immunoSEQ multiplex PCR; TCRdb keeps in-frame clones, though not all of them. The table records around 32,000 clones, 86% of them present only once. The sequencing input was peripheral blood. This receptor was taken from a woman aged 80 or older with active or convalescent COVID-19.

The DNA for the CDR3 is TGTGCCAGCGGGGCGGGAGTGGATGAGCAGTTCTTC. Protein sequence: CASGAGVDEQFF. V is TRBV3-1 (or the pseudogene TRBV3-2) and J is TRBJ2-1; TRBD2 agrees at 7 bases. The CDR3 spans 12 residues. V shed 8 bases, J shed 8 bases, and the junction held 6 bases outside the gene matches. From germline, CDR1 is LGHDT and CDR2 YNNKEL (reference sequence).